The T cell receptor (beta chain) under discussion was sequenced for a study of a mutant IDH1 vaccine in newly diagnosed glioma. Study information: Patients got radiotherapy, temozolomide, or both beforehand, and most got both.

Sequencing was performed with immunoSEQ multiplex PCR; in TCRdb, only in-frame clones are kept and a portion is missing. The repertoire holds around 24,000 clones, with roughly 93% as singletons. Points on this clone: The antigen is undetermined.

Study observations and caveats: No link was apparently found between pseudoprogression and changes in top peripheral T cell clonotypes.

The germline CDR1 and CDR2 sequences are GTSNPN and SVGIG (reference sequence). The CDR3 runs to 17 residues. V lost 2 bases and J lost 5; bases outside the gene matches: 10. Stated time point: baseline, week 1 (first vaccination visit). Described treatment: pre-vaccination baseline after standard-of-care therapy. Donors had new IDH1-mutant astrocytomas of WHO grade 3 or 4 (ATRX-lost). The rearrangement joins TRBV30 to TRBJ2-1; TRBD2 agrees at 12 bases. Sequences were derived from PBMCs, sampled from a glioma patient treated with radiotherapy, temozolomide or both. The TCR sequence derives from a man aged 40-50 years with glioma. Written as DNA, the CDR3 is TGTGCCTGGAGTCGACCGGGACTAGCGGGCCGAGACAATGAGCAGTTCTTC. Translation: CAWSRPGLAGRDNEQFF. Full variable domain (remainder filled in from reference TRBV30 and TRBJ2-1): SQTIHQWPATLVQPVGSPLSLECTVEGTSNPNLYWYRQAAGRGLQLLFYSVGIGQISSEVPQNLSASRPQDRQFILSSKKLLLSDSGFYLCAWSRPGLAGRDNEQFFGPGTRLTVL.